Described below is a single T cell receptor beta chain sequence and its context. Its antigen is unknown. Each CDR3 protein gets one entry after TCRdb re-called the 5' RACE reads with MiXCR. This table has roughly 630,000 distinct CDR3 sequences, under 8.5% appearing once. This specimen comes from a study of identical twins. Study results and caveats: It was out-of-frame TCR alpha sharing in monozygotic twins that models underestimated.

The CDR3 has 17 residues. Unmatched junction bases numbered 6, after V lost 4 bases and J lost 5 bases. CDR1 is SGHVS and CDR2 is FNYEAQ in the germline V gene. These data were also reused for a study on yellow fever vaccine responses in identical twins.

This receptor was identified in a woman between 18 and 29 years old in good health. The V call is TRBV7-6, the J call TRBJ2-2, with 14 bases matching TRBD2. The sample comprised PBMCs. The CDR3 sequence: CASSSGLAGEGTGELFF. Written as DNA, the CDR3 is TGTGCCAGCAGCTCGGGACTAGCGGGAGAGGGGACCGGGGAGCTGTTTTTT.